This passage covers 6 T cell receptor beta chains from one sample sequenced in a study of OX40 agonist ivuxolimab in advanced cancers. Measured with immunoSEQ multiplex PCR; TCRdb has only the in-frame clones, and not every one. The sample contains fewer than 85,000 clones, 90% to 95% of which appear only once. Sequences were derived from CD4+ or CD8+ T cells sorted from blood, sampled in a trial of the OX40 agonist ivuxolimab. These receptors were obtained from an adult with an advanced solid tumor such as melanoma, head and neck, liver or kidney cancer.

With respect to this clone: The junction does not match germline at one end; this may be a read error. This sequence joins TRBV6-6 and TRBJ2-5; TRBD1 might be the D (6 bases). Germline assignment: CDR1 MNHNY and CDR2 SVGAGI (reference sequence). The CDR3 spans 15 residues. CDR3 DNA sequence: TGTGCCAGCAGTTACGGGGGCCCCTTGGGGGAGACCAAGTACTTC. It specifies CASSYGGPLGETKYF.

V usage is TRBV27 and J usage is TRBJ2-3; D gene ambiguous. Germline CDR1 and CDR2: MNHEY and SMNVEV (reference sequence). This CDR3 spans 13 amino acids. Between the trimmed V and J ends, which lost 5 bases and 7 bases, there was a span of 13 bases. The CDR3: CASSLLRHHTQYF. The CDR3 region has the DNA TGTGCCAGCAGTCTCCTCCGACACCATACGCAGTATTTT.

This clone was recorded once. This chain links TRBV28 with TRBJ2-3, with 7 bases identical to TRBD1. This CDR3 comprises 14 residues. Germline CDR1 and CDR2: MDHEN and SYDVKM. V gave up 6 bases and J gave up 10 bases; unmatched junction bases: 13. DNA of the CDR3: TGTGCCAGCAGACTTCGGACAGGCCGGGCGGCGCAGTATTTT. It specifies CASRLRTGRAAQYF.

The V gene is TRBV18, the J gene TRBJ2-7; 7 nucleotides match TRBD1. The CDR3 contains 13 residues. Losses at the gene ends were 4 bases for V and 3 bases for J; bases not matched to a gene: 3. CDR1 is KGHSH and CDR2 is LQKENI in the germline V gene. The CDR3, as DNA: TGTGCCAGCTCACTGCGACAGGGCTACGAGCAGTACTTC. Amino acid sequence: CASSLRQGYEQYF.

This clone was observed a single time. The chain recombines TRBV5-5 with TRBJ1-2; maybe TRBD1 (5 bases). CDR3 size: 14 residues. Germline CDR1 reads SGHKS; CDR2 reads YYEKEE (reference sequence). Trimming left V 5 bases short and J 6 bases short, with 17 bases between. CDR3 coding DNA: TGTGCCAGCAGTCTTTCAGGCAGGGTGGATGGCTACACCTTC. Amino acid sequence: CASSLSGRVDGYTF.

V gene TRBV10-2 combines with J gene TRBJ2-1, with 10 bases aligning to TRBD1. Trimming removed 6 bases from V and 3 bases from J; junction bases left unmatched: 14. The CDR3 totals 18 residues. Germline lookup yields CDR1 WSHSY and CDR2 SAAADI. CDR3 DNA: TGCGCCAGCAGGAGGGGGACAGGGGACACCCTTCGCTACAATGAGCAGTTCTTC. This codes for CASRRGTGDTLRYNEQFF.